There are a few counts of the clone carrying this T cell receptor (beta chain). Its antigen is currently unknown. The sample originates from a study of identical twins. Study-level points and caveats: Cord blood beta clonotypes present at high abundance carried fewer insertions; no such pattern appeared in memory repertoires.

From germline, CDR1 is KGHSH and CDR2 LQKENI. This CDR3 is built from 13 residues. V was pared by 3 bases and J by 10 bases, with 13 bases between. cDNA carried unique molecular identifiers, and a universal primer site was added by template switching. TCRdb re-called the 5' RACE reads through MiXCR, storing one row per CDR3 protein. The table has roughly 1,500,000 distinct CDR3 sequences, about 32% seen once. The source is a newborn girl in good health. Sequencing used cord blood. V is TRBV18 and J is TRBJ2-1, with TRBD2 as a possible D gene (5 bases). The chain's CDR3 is CASSPGVRVEQFF. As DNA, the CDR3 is TGTGCCAGCTCACCGGGAGTAAGGGTGGAGCAGTTCTTC.